One and the same sample provided the 20 T cell receptor beta chains below, sequenced in a study of blood T cells in healthy people across ages. A second PCR, run for about 6 to 12 cycles, used a sample-barcoded 5' primer plus a J-beta primer mix. TCRdb recomputed calls from the 5' RACE reads with MiXCR, one row per CDR3 protein. The sample includes approximately 800,000 distinct CDR3 sequences, 58% of them seen just once. Input material: blood. These receptors originate from a young man in good health.

V usage is TRBV11-1 and J usage is TRBJ2-1; TRBD1 or TRBD2 may be the D gene (5 bases each). CDR1 and CDR2 (germline): SGHAT, FQDESV (reference sequence). V shed 3 bases and J shed 10 bases, with 10 bases lying between them. The CDR3 sequence is 12 residues long. The CDR3 loop is CASSLMGREQFF. DNA for the CDR3: TGTGCCAGCAGCTTGATGGGACGAGAGCAGTTCTTC.

This sequence joins TRBV28 and TRBJ2-7; TRBD1 is a possible D gene (5 bases). Germline CDR1 MDHEN, CDR2 SYDVKM. V gave up 3 bases and J gave up 3 bases, with 12 bases separating them. The CDR3 runs 14 residues. The CDR3 sequence: CASSFPAGYYEQYF. In nucleotides, the CDR3 is TGTGCCAGCAGTTTCCCAGCAGGGTACTACGAGCAGTACTTC.

This sequence joins TRBV29-1 and TRBJ2-1; 15 bases map to TRBD2. Trimming at V came to 7 bases and at J to 6 bases, leaving 4 bases not matched to a gene. CDR1 is SQVTM, CDR2 ANQGSEA, per germline. CDR3 length: 14 amino acids. The CDR3: CSARTSGRANEQFF. The CDR3 coding sequence is TGCAGCGCACGGACTAGCGGGAGGGCCAATGAGCAGTTCTTC.

This clonotype was seen only once. The V call is TRBV3-1, the J call TRBJ2-1; 14 positions match TRBD2. Trimming at V came to 9 bases and at J to 7 bases, leaving 5 bases not matched to a gene. The germline V gene has CDR1 LGHDT and CDR2 YNNKEL (reference sequence). The CDR3 covers 14 residues. Written as DNA, the CDR3 is TGTGCCAGTGGGGGACTAGCGGGAGCAAATGAGCAGTTCTTC. Protein: CASGGLAGANEQFF.

CDR3 in amino acids: CASSFSQDRSPLHF. CDR3 coding DNA: TGTGCCAGCAGCTTTTCACAGGACCGATCACCCCTCCACTTT. V gene TRBV7-2 combines with J gene TRBJ1-6, with TRBD1 as a possible D gene (5 bases). The germline gives CDR1 SGHTA, CDR2 FQGNSA. The CDR3 is 14 residues long. V was cut by 3 bases and J by 10 bases, with 13 bases left in between.

This clonotype occurred once. The chain joins TRBV5-1 to TRBJ2-4, with D perhaps TRBD2 (6 bases). Trimming left V 7 bases short and J 7 bases short, with 12 bases between. CDR3 length: 12 amino acids. Germline assignment: CDR1 SGHRS and CDR2 YFSETQ. The CDR3 reads CASEEEGNIQYF. CDR3 bases: TGCGCCAGCGAGGAGGAGGGGAACATTCAGTACTTC.

This clonotype has just a few counts. This chain uses TRBV5-6 with TRBJ2-4; the D gene is possibly TRBD2 (6 bases). Germline V CDR1 and CDR2: SGHDT, YYEEEE. V dropped 3 bases and J dropped 6 bases, with 10 bases sitting between them. The CDR3 runs 13 residues. The CDR3 sequence: CASSSPGGNIQYF. The CDR3 DNA sequence: TGTGCCAGCAGCTCTCCCGGGGGAAACATTCAGTACTTC.

This chain links TRBV3-1 with TRBJ2-1; 9 nucleotides agree with TRBD2. Germline values: CDR1 LGHDT, CDR2 YNNKEL (reference sequence). Trimming cost V 4 bases and J 9 bases; bases outside gene matches: 7. The CDR3 has 14 residues. This CDR3 is CASSLGLAAAEQFF. The DNA for the CDR3 is TGTGCCAGCAGCCTGGGACTAGCCGCTGCTGAGCAGTTCTTC.

This clonotype was found a few times. Written as DNA, the CDR3 is TGTGCCATCAGTGACTCTCAGAACCCCCTCGAGCAGTACTTC. Translating gives CAISDSQNPLEQYF. V usage is TRBV10-3 and J usage is TRBJ2-7; D unresolved. Germline loops: CDR1 ENHRY, CDR2 SYGVKD. The V and J ends lost 3 bases and 6 bases respectively, with 15 bases between them. The CDR3 is 14 residues long.

The CDR3 region is CASTGLHYEQYF. The CDR3 region has the DNA TGTGCCAGCACGGGACTCCACTACGAGCAGTACTTC. The chain has TRBV6-6 and TRBJ2-7; a weak D match, TRBD2 (6 bases). Germline lookup yields CDR1 MNHNY and CDR2 SVGAGI (reference sequence). V dropped 7 bases and J dropped 3 bases, with 10 bases sitting between them. This CDR3 is built from 12 residues.

This chain uses TRBV5-6 with TRBJ2-2; possibly TRBD2 for D (5 bases). The CDR3 totals 14 residues. The V and J ends lost 1 base and 5 bases respectively, with 9 bases between them. Germline loops: CDR1 SGHDT, CDR2 YYEEEE. DNA of the CDR3: TGTGCCAGCAGCTTGATCCGGGGAACCGGGGAGCTGTTTTTT. It translates to CASSLIRGTGELFF.

J is TRBJ1-2 and V is TRBV28; D remains unclear. This CDR3 spans 14 amino acids. V was pared by 3 bases and J by 4 bases, with 12 bases between. The germline V gene encodes CDR1 MDHEN and CDR2 SYDVKM. CDR3 region: CASSFGLSVYGYTF. The CDR3 DNA reads TGTGCCAGCAGTTTCGGGCTGTCTGTCTATGGCTACACCTTC.

This clonotype was picked up a small number of times. The CDR3, as DNA: TGCAGTGCCGCGGCGGGACTAGAGGACCGTGGGCAGTACTTC. Amino acids: CSAAAGLEDRGQYF. The rearrangement links TRBV20-1 to TRBJ2-5; 8 positions match TRBD2. V lost 6 bases, J lost 11 bases, and 17 bases stayed unmatched. Germline values: CDR1 DFQATT, CDR2 SNEGSKA (reference sequence). CDR3 length: 14 amino acids.

This chain connects TRBV7-6 to TRBJ2-7; TRBD2 agrees at 14 bases. CDR3 size: 18 residues. Germline lookup yields CDR1 SGHVS and CDR2 FNYEAQ. J gave up 3 bases and V 1 base, and 8 bases lay outside the gene matches. CDR3 protein: CASSLDVGTSGRHYEQYF. The CDR3 DNA sequence: TGTGCCAGCAGCTTAGACGTAGGGACTAGCGGGAGACACTACGAGCAGTACTTC. Full variable domain (remainder filled in from reference TRBV7-6 and TRBJ2-7): GAGVSQSPRYKVTKRGQDVALRCDPISGHVSLYWYRQALGQGPEFLTYFNYEAQQDKSGLPNDRFSAERPEGSISTLTIQRTEQRDSAMYRCASSLDVGTSGRHYEQYFGPGTRLTVT.

This clonotype was detected a few times. This chain connects TRBV20-1 to TRBJ2-7, with 8 bases identical to TRBD1. Unmatched junction bases numbered 7, after V lost 1 base and J lost 2 bases. The germline gives CDR1 DFQATT, CDR2 SNEGSKA (reference sequence). The CDR3 is 15 residues long. The CDR3: CSARATGTGTYEQYF. The CDR3 DNA is TGCAGTGCTAGAGCTACCGGGACAGGAACCTACGAGCAGTACTTC.

This chain uses TRBV6-5 with TRBJ2-2, with TRBD1 matching 7 bases. This CDR3 has 14 amino acids. J was trimmed by 5 bases and V by 6 bases; bases with no gene match: 6. From germline, CDR1 is MNHEY and CDR2 SVGAGI. DNA for the CDR3: TGTGCCAGCAGACGACAGGGAGCAACCGGGGAGCTGTTTTTT. Its protein is CASRRQGATGELFF.

The chain joins TRBV10-3 to TRBJ2-3; 8 bases agree with TRBD1. J lost 4 bases, V lost 10 bases, and 10 bases had no gene match. In germline, CDR1 is ENHRY, CDR2 SYGVKD. This CDR3 comprises 14 residues. CDR3 nucleotide sequence: TGTGCCACCACCCAGGACAGGGAGGCAGATACGCAGTATTTT. Amino acids: CATTQDREADTQYF.

This clonotype was seen repeatedly, ten times or more. The J gene is TRBJ2-1, the V gene TRBV2, with 8 nucleotides matching TRBD2. With 8 bases clipped from V and 4 bases from J, the junction kept 4 bases outside the gene matches. CDR1 and CDR2 from the germline V gene are SNHLY and FYNNEI. The CDR3 extends over 13 amino acids. Here the CDR3 DNA reads TGTGCCAGCCTACTAGCGGCGTACAATGAGCAGTTCTTC. It encodes CASLLAAYNEQFF.

This clonotype was counted between two and nine times. The chain couples TRBV28 to TRBJ2-7, with a weak D call TRBD2 (6 bases). This CDR3 has 14 residues. Germline V CDR1 and CDR2: MDHEN, SYDVKM. V shed 6 bases and J shed 4 bases, with 16 bases lying between them. The CDR3 coding sequence is TGTGCCAGCAGCCCCACGGCGGGATTTTACGAGCAGTACTTC. Translating gives CASSPTAGFYEQYF.

The chain recombines TRBV7-9 with TRBJ1-1, with a tentative D call TRBD1 (5 bases). V was pared by 5 bases and J by 7 bases, with 17 bases between. The CDR3 is made up of 14 amino acids. Germline CDR1 is SEHNR and CDR2 is FQNEAQ (reference sequence). The CDR3 sequence: CASSRGQAHYEAFF. The CDR3 nucleotides read TGTGCCAGCAGCCGAGGACAAGCCCATTATGAAGCTTTCTTT.